Below, 31 T cell receptor beta chains from the same sample are listed, as sequenced in a study of blood T cell repertoires in COVID-19. Using immunoSEQ multiplex PCR, the repertoire was profiled, and TCRdb retains in-frame clones only, with some absent. In the table there are over 200,000 clones, over 75% of which are singletons. What was sequenced was PBMCs or T cells enriched from blood (not recorded which). The receptors come from a man younger than 30 who had recovered from COVID-19.

The J gene is TRBJ1-4, the V gene TRBV28, with 8 bases fitting TRBD1. This CDR3 comprises 18 residues. Trimming removed 5 bases from V and 7 bases from J; junction bases left unmatched: 18. CDR1 is MDHEN, CDR2 SYDVKM, per germline. DNA of the CDR3: TGTGCCAGCAGTCCCCTCCTCTGGCAGGGGGCTTGGGGTGAAAAACTGTTTTTT. Protein product: CASSPLLWQGAWGEKLFF.

This chain connects TRBV9 to TRBJ1-5, with 9 bases matching TRBD1. The ends lost 2 bases at V and 6 bases at J; junction bases unmatched: 15. Germline CDR1 is SGDLS and CDR2 is YYNGEE. The length of the CDR3 is 18 residues. The CDR3, as DNA: TGTGCCAGCAGCGTCCGAGAGACAGGGACAGGGCGGATTCAGCCCCAGCATTTT. Translating it yields CASSVRETGTGRIQPQHF.

CDR3 protein: CASSQDGQGANQPQHF. DNA of the CDR3: TGTGCCAGCAGCCAAGATGGGCAGGGGGCAAATCAGCCCCAGCATTTT. The J gene is TRBJ1-5, the V gene TRBV3-1 (or the pseudogene TRBV3-2), with TRBD1 identical over 8 bases. Germline V lookup: CDR1 LGHDT, CDR2 YNNKEL (reference sequence). V shed 0 bases and J 4 bases; nucleotides not matched to a gene: 5. This CDR3 is 16 amino acids long.

Notes on this clone: The junction shows a germline mismatch at one end, possibly a read error. The chain is built from TRBV9 and TRBJ1-1, with D perhaps matching TRBD1 (6 bases). This CDR3 has 11 amino acids. Germline V gene sequence: CDR1 SGDLS, CDR2 YYNGEE. The CDR3 DNA follows: TGTGCCAGCAGCGCACAGGGTGAACCTTTCTTT. Protein sequence: CASSAQGEPFF.

J is TRBJ2-1 and V is TRBV7-2; 7 bases agree with TRBD1. CDR1 and CDR2 from the germline V gene are SGHTA and FQGNSA. J was trimmed by 4 bases and V by 4 bases; bases with no gene match: 10. The CDR3 spans 16 residues. The chain's CDR3 is CASSSRQGDRYNEQFF. The CDR3 region has the DNA TGTGCCAGCAGCTCCCGACAGGGAGACAGGTACAATGAGCAGTTCTTC.

The chain uses TRBV30 and TRBJ1-2, with D tentatively TRBD1 (5 bases). Trimming left V 1 base short and J 6 bases short, with 12 bases between. The CDR3 covers 13 residues. Germline V CDR1 and CDR2: GTSNPN, SVGIG (reference sequence). In DNA, the CDR3 is TGTGCCTGGAGTGCAACAGGATTAAATGGCTACACCTTC. Its protein product is CAWSATGLNGYTF. The full variable domain, with the rest looked up from reference TRBV30 and TRBJ1-2, is SQTIHQWPATLVQPVGSPLSLECTVEGTSNPNLYWYRQAAGRGLQLLFYSVGIGQISSEVPQNLSASRPQDRQFILSSKKLLLSDSGFYLCAWSATGLNGYTFGSGTRLTVV.

V and J are TRBV30 and TRBJ1-1, with D possibly matching TRBD1 (5 bases). The germline gives CDR1 GTSNPN, CDR2 SVGIG (reference sequence). V shed 5 bases and J shed 3 bases, with 13 bases lying between them. The CDR3 loop spans 13 amino acids. CDR3 bases: TGTGCCTGGGGGACCCAGGCCGACACTGAAGCTTTCTTT. It codes for CAWGTQADTEAFF.

This clone was seen just once. This chain joins TRBV27 and TRBJ1-2, with 7 bases aligning to TRBD1. The CDR3 is 15 amino acids. V trimming: 2 bases; J trimming: 0 bases; junction bases outside the gene matches: 3. CDR1 and CDR2 from the germline V gene are MNHEY and SMNVEV (reference sequence). This CDR3 is CASSLRGHPNYGYTF. The CDR3 DNA sequence: TGTGCCAGCAGTTTAAGGGGGCACCCTAACTATGGCTACACCTTC.

V gene TRBV11-2 combines with J gene TRBJ1-2; no definite D call. The CDR3 consists of 13 residues. Trimming took off 5 bases at V and 2 bases at J, with 9 bases between the two ends. Germline values: CDR1 SGHAT, CDR2 FQNNGV. CDR3 loop: CASSPDTNYGYTF. CDR3 in DNA: TGTGCCAGCAGCCCAGACACGAACTATGGCTACACCTTC.

The rearrangement uses TRBV6-5 and TRBJ1-6, with 7 bases matching TRBD1. Trimming removed 8 bases from V and 5 bases from J; junction bases left unmatched: 3. This CDR3 spans 13 amino acids. Per the germline V gene, CDR1 is MNHEY and CDR2 is SVGAGI. CDR3 nucleotides: TGTGCCAGCCGGGACAGCAATAATTCACCCCTCCACTTT. Translated, it gives CASRDSNNSPLHF.

V is TRBV7-9 and J is TRBJ2-5; the D is unclear. Germline loops: CDR1 SEHNR, CDR2 FQNEAQ (reference sequence). The CDR3 covers 16 residues. Trimming pared 2 bases from V and 2 bases from J, leaving 15 bases between. The CDR3 reads CASSLQHLVAQETQYF. The CDR3 DNA sequence: TGTGCCAGCAGCTTACAACATCTCGTGGCTCAAGAGACCCAGTACTTC.

This rearrangement joins TRBV30 to TRBJ2-6; tentatively, D is TRBD1 (6 bases). Trimming took 4 bases from V and 2 from J, leaving 9 bases between them. This CDR3 spans 14 amino acids. Germline CDR1 and CDR2: GTSNPN and SVGIG (reference sequence). CDR3 DNA sequence: TGTGCCTGGAACAGGGTGACTGGGGCCAACGTCCTGACTTTC. Amino acids: CAWNRVTGANVLTF.

This chain connects TRBV2 to TRBJ2-5; the D is unclear. Germline CDR1 SNHLY, CDR2 FYNNEI. The CDR3 extends over 11 amino acids. Trimming removed 7 bases at V and 6 bases at J, with 9 bases between. CDR3 DNA: TGTGCCAGCACGGTTACTCAGACCCAGTACTTC. This sequence encodes CASTVTQTQYF.

This chain links TRBV19 with TRBJ1-1; possibly TRBD1 for D (6 bases). The CDR3 extends over 14 amino acids. From germline, CDR1 is LNHDA and CDR2 SQIVND (reference sequence). The V and J ends lost 7 bases and 1 base respectively, with 13 bases between them. CDR3 nucleotides: TGTGCCAGTAAGGGCCAGGGGAAGAACACTGAAGCTTTCTTT. Encoded protein: CASKGQGKNTEAFF.

V gene TRBV3-1 (or the pseudogene TRBV3-2) combines with J gene TRBJ1-6; 8 bases fit TRBD1. The V gene's germline CDR1 is LGHDT and CDR2 YNNKEL (reference sequence). CDR3 length: 16 amino acids. The V and J ends lost 5 bases and 7 bases, in that order; junction bases with no gene match: 10. CDR3 in amino acids: CASSSRRTGTNSPLHF. The CDR3 DNA reads TGTGCCAGCAGCTCCCGGCGGACAGGGACGAATTCACCCCTCCACTTT.

V is TRBV7-6 and J is TRBJ2-7; TRBD1 agrees at 9 bases. The CDR3 contains 14 residues. V lost 6 bases, J lost 4 bases, and 7 bases stayed unmatched. Germline V CDR1 and CDR2: SGHVS, FNYEAQ. The CDR3 spells CASSPSGQGYEQYF. CDR3 bases: TGTGCCAGCAGTCCATCGGGACAGGGTTACGAGCAGTACTTC.

The chain joins TRBV19 to TRBJ1-5, with 7 bases aligning to TRBD1. Trimming at V came to 3 bases and at J to 1 base, leaving 3 bases not matched to a gene. The germline CDR1 and CDR2 sequences are LNHDA and SQIVND (reference sequence). The CDR3 length is 15 residues. CDR3 residues: CASSIDRESNQPQHF. The CDR3 DNA sequence: TGTGCCAGTAGTATTGACAGGGAGAGCAATCAGCCCCAGCATTTT.

This clone was detected only a few times. The junction differs from germline at one of its ends, possibly a read error. The chain recombines TRBV18 with TRBJ2-7; 7 bases agree with TRBD1. This CDR3 is 14 amino acids long. Germline loops: CDR1 KGHSH, CDR2 LQKENI. CDR3 sequence (DNA): TGTGCCAGCTCACCCGAGACAGGGTCCTTCGAGCAGTACTTC. It codes for CASSPETGSFEQYF.

V usage is TRBV11-2 and J usage is TRBJ2-3; 10 nucleotides line up with TRBD2. This CDR3 spans 15 amino acids. V was pared by 1 base and J by 8 bases, with 6 bases of the junction left unmatched. Germline V gene lookup returns CDR1 SGHAT and CDR2 FQNNGV. CDR3 protein: CASSLGLAGAGTQYF. CDR3 sequence (DNA): TGTGCCAGCAGCTTAGGGCTAGCGGGGGCAGGTACGCAGTATTTT.

The chain combines TRBV24-1 with TRBJ2-2; 8 bases agree with TRBD1. The J segment lost 4 bases and the V segment lost 7 bases, leaving 7 bases of the junction unmatched. Per germline, CDR1 KGHDR and CDR2 SFDVKD. CDR3 length: 15 amino acids. CDR3 in DNA: TGTGCCACCAGCGAGGACAGGGTCCCCACCGGGGAGCTGTTTTTT. Amino acids: CATSEDRVPTGELFF.

V and J are TRBV12-3 or TRBV12-4 and TRBJ1-4; weak D call: TRBD1 (5 bases). V lost 4 bases and J 8 bases, leaving 11 bases between the germline ends. This CDR3 region has 13 residues. Here the CDR3 reads CASSWDRGEKLFF. Written as DNA, the CDR3 is TGTGCCAGCAGTTGGGACCGGGGGGAAAAACTGTTTTTT.

The chain links TRBV19 to TRBJ2-1; 10 bases fit TRBD2. V was pared by 6 bases and J by 6 bases, with 8 bases of the junction left unmatched. Germline loops: CDR1 LNHDA, CDR2 SQIVND (reference sequence). This CDR3 has 15 amino acids. The CDR3 here is CASREASGGANEQFF. CDR3 DNA: TGTGCCAGTAGGGAAGCGAGCGGGGGGGCCAATGAGCAGTTCTTC.

A word on this clone: The sample holds other DNA sequences that translate to the same CDR3. The V gene is TRBV5-4, the J gene TRBJ1-5; tentatively, D is TRBD1 (6 bases). The CDR3 sequence is 14 residues long. CDR1 is SGHNT and CDR2 is YYREEE in the germline V gene (reference sequence). Trimming left V 3 bases short and J 5 bases short, with 12 bases between. The CDR3 DNA follows: TGTGCCAGCAGCTCACAGGGCGCGGATCAGCCCCAGCATTTT. Protein: CASSSQGADQPQHF.

The CDR3 coding sequence is TGCGCCAGCAGTGAGTCCGGACCTCGGAGGACTGAAGCTTTCTTT. Protein: CASSESGPRRTEAFF. V and J are TRBV10-2 and TRBJ1-1; D unclear. Between the trimmed V and J ends, which lost 0 bases and 5 bases, there was a span of 13 bases. CDR1 and CDR2 (germline): WSHSY, SAAADI. The CDR3 totals 15 residues.

V is TRBV5-1 and J is TRBJ2-1, with TRBD2 identical over 10 bases. CDR1 SGHRS and CDR2 YFSETQ come from the germline V gene. The trim removed 4 bases at V and 3 bases at J, leaving 10 bases unmatched. This CDR3 contains 17 residues. The CDR3 loop is CASSQGSGTSVYNEQFF. The CDR3 nucleotides are TGCGCCAGCAGCCAGGGCTCCGGGACTAGCGTCTACAATGAGCAGTTCTTC.

The chain employs TRBV7-9 and TRBJ1-6; no clear D gene. Germline V gene data show CDR1 as SEHNR and CDR2 as FQNEAQ (reference sequence). Trimming left V 5 bases short and J 3 bases short, with 23 bases between. The CDR3 consists of 19 residues. The CDR3 DNA follows: TGTGCCAGCAGCCCCGGAGTGCTACATGGGAGATTCTATAATTCACCCCTCCACTTT. This gives the protein CASSPGVLHGRFYNSPLHF.

The rearrangement joins TRBV6-4 to TRBJ2-3, with 12 bases identical to TRBD2. V trimming: 4 bases; J trimming: 4 bases; junction bases outside the gene matches: 3. The CDR3 runs 15 residues. Per the germline V gene, CDR1 is MRHNA and CDR2 is SNTAGT. The CDR3, as DNA: TGTGCCAGCAGTGTGCTAGCGGGGGGGGCAGATACGCAGTATTTT. This encodes CASSVLAGGADTQYF.

This chain links TRBV19 with TRBJ2-5; a possible D gene is TRBD2 (6 bases). This CDR3 is 14 amino acids long. Germline V gene sequence: CDR1 LNHDA, CDR2 SQIVND (reference sequence). Trimming removed 2 bases from V and 5 bases from J, with 12 bases in between. CDR3: CASSIQGGGETQYF. Written as DNA, the CDR3 is TGTGCCAGTAGTATACAGGGTGGAGGGGAGACCCAGTACTTC.

The chain employs TRBV25-1 and TRBJ1-5, with a possible D match to TRBD1 (5 bases). Trimming removed 3 bases from V and 3 bases from J, with 12 bases in between. This CDR3 is built from 15 residues. From germline, CDR1 is MGHDK and CDR2 SYGVNS. The CDR3 DNA reads as TGTGCCAGCAGTGAGTCAGGGAAGGCCAATCAGCCCCAGCATTTT. Its translation: CASSESGKANQPQHF.

The chain combines TRBV9 with TRBJ2-5, with TRBD1 matching over 9 bases. Per germline, CDR1 SGDLS and CDR2 YYNGEE. The ends lost 4 bases at V and 4 bases at J; junction bases unmatched: 8. The CDR3 length is 15 residues. CDR3 DNA sequence: TGTGCCAGCAGCCTCGGGACAGGGCCTCGAGAGACCCAGTACTTC. Encoded protein: CASSLGTGPRETQYF.

V usage is TRBV10-3 and J usage is TRBJ2-7, with 8 positions matching TRBD2. This CDR3 spans 12 amino acids. The ends lost 11 bases at V and 5 bases at J; junction bases unmatched: 8. CDR1 and CDR2 (germline): ENHRY, SYGVKD. CDR3 region: CALGRGGNEQYF. The CDR3 coding sequence is TGTGCCCTAGGCCGGGGGGGGAACGAGCAGTACTTC.